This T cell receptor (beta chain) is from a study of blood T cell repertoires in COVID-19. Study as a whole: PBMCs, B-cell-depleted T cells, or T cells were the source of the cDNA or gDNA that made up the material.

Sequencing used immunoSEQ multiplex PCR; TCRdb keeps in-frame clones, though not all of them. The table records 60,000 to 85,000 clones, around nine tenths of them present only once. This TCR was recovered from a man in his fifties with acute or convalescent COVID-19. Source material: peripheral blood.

The DNA for the CDR3 is TGCGCCAGCAGCCAAGGGGGGGCCGGGGAGCTGTTTTTT. Translating it yields CASSQGGAGELFF. The chain uses TRBV5-1 and TRBJ2-2; a possible D gene is TRBD2 (7 bases). The V gene's germline CDR1 is SGHRS and CDR2 YFSETQ. V was shortened by 4 bases and J by 6 bases, with 10 bases between the two germline ends. The CDR3 extends over 13 amino acids.